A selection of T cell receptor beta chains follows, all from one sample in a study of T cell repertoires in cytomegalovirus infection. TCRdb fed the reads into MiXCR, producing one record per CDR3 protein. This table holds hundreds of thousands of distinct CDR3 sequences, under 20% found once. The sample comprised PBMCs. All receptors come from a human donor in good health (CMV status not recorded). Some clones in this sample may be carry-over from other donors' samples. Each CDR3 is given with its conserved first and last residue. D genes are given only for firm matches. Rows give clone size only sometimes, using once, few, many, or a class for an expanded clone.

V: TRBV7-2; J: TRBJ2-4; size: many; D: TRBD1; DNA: TGTGCCAGCAGCTTAAGACAGGGTGAAAACATTCAGTACTTC; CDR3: CASSLRQGENIQYF
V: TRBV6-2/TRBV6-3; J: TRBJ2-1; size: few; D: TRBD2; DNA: TGTGCCAGCAGACGGACTAGCGGGGGGGATCCGGGGCAGTTCTTC; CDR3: CASRRTSGGDPGQFF
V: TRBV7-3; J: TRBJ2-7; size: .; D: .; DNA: TGTGCCAGCAGCTTCCAGGGCATGTCCTACGAGCAGTACTTC; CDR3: CASSFQGMSYEQYF
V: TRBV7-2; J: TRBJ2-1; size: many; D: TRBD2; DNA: TGTGCCAGCAGCTTCGAGCGGGGCGGCAATGAGCAGTTCTTC; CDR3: CASSFERGGNEQFF
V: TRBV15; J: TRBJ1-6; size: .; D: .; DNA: TGTGCCACCAGCAGAGGACAGAATAATTCACCCCTCCACTTT; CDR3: CATSRGQNNSPLHF
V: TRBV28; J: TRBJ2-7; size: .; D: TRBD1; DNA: TGTGCCAGCAGTTCGCCCGGACAGGGTGAAGGCGAGCAGTACTTC; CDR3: CASSSPGQGEGEQYF
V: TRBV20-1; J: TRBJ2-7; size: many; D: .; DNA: TGCAGTGCGCGGAAGCGAGGACCCACAAGCGAGCAGTACTTC; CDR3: CSARKRGPTSEQYF
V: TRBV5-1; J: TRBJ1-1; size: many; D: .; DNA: TGCGCCAGCAGCTTTTTTGGGCGAGACGAGGGGACTGAAGCTTTCTTT; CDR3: CASSFFGRDEGTEAFF
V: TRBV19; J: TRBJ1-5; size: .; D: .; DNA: TGTGCCAGTAGCGTCAGGGGACGGGCAGATCAGCCCCAGCATTTT; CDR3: CASSVRGRADQPQHF
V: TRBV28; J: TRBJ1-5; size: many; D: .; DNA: TGTGCCAGCAGTTTATCCTTTGGGAATCAGCCCCAGCATTTT; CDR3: CASSLSFGNQPQHF
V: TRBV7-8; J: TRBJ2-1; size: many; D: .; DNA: TGTGCCAGCAGCTCACTGGGGAGATACAATGAGCAGTTCTTC; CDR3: CASSSLGRYNEQFF
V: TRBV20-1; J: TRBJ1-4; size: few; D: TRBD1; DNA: TGCAGTGCTACAGGGGGCGCAACTAATGAAAAACTGTTTTTT; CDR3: CSATGGATNEKLFF
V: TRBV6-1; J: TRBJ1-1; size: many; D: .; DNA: TGTGCCAGCATTGGCGGGCGTGAAGCTTTCTTT; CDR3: CASIGGREAFF
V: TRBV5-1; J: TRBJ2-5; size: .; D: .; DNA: TGCGCCAGCGCCGATGGAGTCCGGCAAGAGACCCAGTACTTC; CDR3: CASADGVRQETQYF
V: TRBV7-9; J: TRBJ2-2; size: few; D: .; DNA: TGTGCCAGCAGCTTGGCCCTAAACCGGGGAGAGCTGTTTTTT; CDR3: CASSLALNRGELFF